A single sample gave rise to the 10 T cell receptor beta chains below, sequenced in a study of T cell responses to AZD1222 COVID-19 vaccine. The assay was immunoSEQ multiplex PCR, and TCRdb's table has in-frame clones only and misses some. This sample has some 91,000 clones, with roughly 89% found just once. The source material was peripheral blood, sampled on day 0 of AZD1222 vaccination. The receptors derive from an adult in good health.

This clone appeared once. The chain employs TRBV4-2 and TRBJ2-1; D call uncertain. V was shortened by 0 bases and J by 2 bases, with 11 bases between the two germline ends. This CDR3 is built from 16 residues. CDR1 LGHNA and CDR2 YNFKEQ come from the germline V gene. CDR3 region: CASSQDSGRAYNEQFF. CDR3 nucleotides: TGTGCCAGCAGCCAAGATTCTGGGCGCGCCTACAATGAGCAGTTCTTC.

The V call is TRBV19, the J call TRBJ2-7, with 10 bases identical to TRBD2. The CDR3 length is 14 residues. Per germline, CDR1 LNHDA and CDR2 SQIVND (reference sequence). J lost 2 bases, V lost 8 bases, and 6 bases had no gene match. The CDR3 loop is CASRRTSGTYEQYF. In nucleotides, the CDR3 is TGTGCCAGTCGGCGGACTAGCGGAACCTACGAGCAGTACTTC.

CDR3 DNA sequence: TGTGCCAGTAGTAACAGGGGGTACGACGTCCTGACTTTC. This gives the protein CASSNRGYDVLTF. The chain recombines TRBV19 with TRBJ2-6; 8 nucleotides agree with TRBD1. With V trimmed by 4 bases and J by 11 bases, 4 bases remained unmatched. This CDR3 region has 13 residues. Per germline, CDR1 LNHDA and CDR2 SQIVND (reference sequence).

This clone was found a few times. The chain carries TRBV2 and TRBJ2-1, with 8 bases aligning to TRBD2. The germline V gene has CDR1 SNHLY and CDR2 FYNNEI. V lost 7 bases and J lost 0; bases outside the gene matches: 2. The CDR3 is made up of 14 amino acids. CDR3 coding DNA: TGTGCCAGCATAGCGGGGAGCTCCTACAATGAGCAGTTCTTC. Amino acids: CASIAGSSYNEQFF. Full variable domain (remainder filled in from reference TRBV2 and TRBJ2-1): EPEVTQTPSHQVTQMGQEVILRCVPISNHLYFYWYRQILGQKVEFLVSFYNNEISEKSEIFDDQFSVERPDGSNFTLKIRSTKLEDSAMYFCASIAGSSYNEQFFGPGTRLTVL.

The gene calls are TRBV14 and TRBJ2-1, with TRBD2 identical over 11 bases. The CDR3 extends over 14 amino acids. Per germline, CDR1 SGHDN and CDR2 FVKESK. The V segment lost 4 bases and the J segment 8 bases; nucleotides outside the gene matches: 4. CDR3 residues: CASSPASGGYEQFF. The CDR3 nucleotides read TGTGCCAGCAGCCCGGCTAGCGGGGGGTATGAGCAGTTCTTC.

This clone was counted once. V gene TRBV7-8 combines with J gene TRBJ2-7, with 8 bases fitting TRBD1. The germline V gene encodes CDR1 SGHVS and CDR2 FQNEAQ. J lost 4 bases, V lost 1 base, and 15 bases had no gene match. The CDR3 has 18 residues. The chain's CDR3 is CASSLESRGRPDGYEQYF. The CDR3, as DNA: TGTGCCAGCAGCTTAGAGAGCAGGGGGCGCCCCGACGGGTACGAGCAGTACTTC.

V and J are TRBV6-2 or TRBV6-3 and TRBJ2-7; a weak D match, TRBD2 (6 bases). CDR3 length: 14 residues. V was cut by 2 bases and J by 3 bases, with 11 bases left in between. The V gene's germline CDR1 is MNHEY and CDR2 SVGEGT. The DNA for the CDR3 is TGTGCCAGCAGTTACAGCGGGCCTATCTACGAGCAGTACTTC. Translation: CASSYSGPIYEQYF.

The rearrangement uses TRBV27 and TRBJ2-7; the match to TRBD2 covers 13 bases. J lost 4 bases, V lost 5 bases, and 2 bases had no gene match. CDR1 and CDR2 from the germline V gene are MNHEY and SMNVEV (reference sequence). The CDR3 is made up of 14 amino acids. The CDR3 nucleotides are TGTGCCAGCAGTCGGACTAGCGGGAGTTACGAGCAGTACTTC. Translation gives CASSRTSGSYEQYF.

The rearrangement joins TRBV7-2 to TRBJ1-1; no clear D gene. Germline V gene sequence: CDR1 SGHTA, CDR2 FQGNSA. The length of the CDR3 is 16 residues. Trimming cost V 1 base and J 4 bases, with 16 bases left between them. CDR3 protein: CASSLGRSNWGTEAFF. CDR3 sequence (DNA): TGTGCCAGCAGCTTAGGTAGGTCTAACTGGGGCACTGAAGCTTTCTTT. Variable domain in full (rest from reference TRBV7-2 and TRBJ1-1): GAGVSQSPSNKVTEKGKDVELRCDPISGHTALYWYRQSLGQGLEFLIYFQGNSAPDKSGLPSDRFSAERTGGSVSTLTIQRTQQEDSAVYLCASSLGRSNWGTEAFFGQGTRLTVV.

This chain joins TRBV15 and TRBJ1-1, with D tentatively TRBD1 (5 bases). V was cut by 0 bases and J by 3 bases, with 14 bases left in between. Germline assignment: CDR1 LNHNV and CDR2 YYDKDF (reference sequence). This CDR3 contains 16 residues. CDR3 sequence reads: CATSRDGAMTDTEAFF. In DNA form, the CDR3 reads TGTGCCACCAGCAGAGATGGCGCGATGACAGACACTGAAGCTTTCTTT.